A single sample gave rise to the 20 T cell receptor beta chains below, sequenced in a study of blood T cell repertoires in COVID-19 (dated by TCRdb to about 2020). Libraries were constructed by the immunoSEQ multiplex PCR assay. The table comes from immuneACCESS by way of TCRdb, which keeps in-frame sequences with V and J called. Part of the clones is missing from these tables; in studies checked, under half for an unresolved V gene and the rest for unknown reasons. The sample profile shows some 200,000 clones; 87% of them were found once. The ten largest clones represent 2% to 2.5% of the sample. Sequencing was performed on PBMCs or T cells enriched from blood (not recorded which). The receptor set was obtained from a woman younger than 45 who had recovered from COVID-19.

The J gene is TRBJ1-1, the V gene TRBV5-3; D not certain. TRBV5-3 is annotated as an ORF whose role is uncertain. The CDR3 loop spans 15 amino acids. Between the trimmed V and J ends, which lost 0 bases and 1 base, there was a span of 10 bases. The CDR3 nucleotides read TGTGCCAGAAGCTTGGCAGCCCAGGCGAACACTGAAGCTTTCTTT. Translating gives CARSLAAQANTEAFF.

J is TRBJ1-2 and V is TRBV6-2 or TRBV6-3; no definite D call. There are 13 residues in the CDR3. Germline V gene sequence: CDR1 MNHEY, CDR2 SVGEGT. V was clipped by 4 bases and J by 4 bases, with 10 bases between them. The CDR3 nucleotides are TGTGCCAGCAGTTTTCCACAGATCTATGGCTACACCTTC. Translated, it gives CASSFPQIYGYTF.

This sequence joins TRBV7-2 and TRBJ2-7; TRBD1 agrees at 8 bases. The CDR3 runs 13 residues. Germline V gene data show CDR1 as SGHTA and CDR2 as FQGNSA. V was pared by 6 bases and J by 6 bases, with 7 bases of the junction left unmatched. CDR3 in amino acids: CASRKGQGGEQYF. The CDR3 region has the DNA TGTGCCAGCAGAAAAGGACAGGGAGGCGAGCAGTACTTC.

This sequence joins TRBV4-3 and TRBJ1-1; TRBD1 matches 9 bases. With V trimmed by 3 bases and J by 6 bases, 8 bases remained unmatched. The CDR3 contains 15 residues. Germline V lookup: CDR1 LGHNA, CDR2 YSLEER. CDR3 region: CASSHADRGGAEAFF. CDR3 nucleotides: TGCGCCAGCAGCCACGCCGACAGGGGGGGAGCTGAAGCTTTCTTT.

The rearrangement uses TRBV18 and TRBJ1-1; possible D gene TRBD1, 5 bases. Germline-derived CDR1 and CDR2 are KGHSH and LQKENI. There are 15 residues in the CDR3. Trimming cost V 0 bases and J 6 bases, with 14 bases left between them. The CDR3 region has the DNA TGTGCCAGCTCACCACCCCAGGGTACGGACGCTGAAGCTTTCTTT. Its translation is CASSPPQGTDAEAFF.

The V call is TRBV29-1, the J call TRBJ2-3, with a weak D call TRBD1 (7 bases). The germline CDR1 and CDR2 sequences are SQVTM and ANQGSEA. The CDR3 totals 15 residues. The V gene lost 7 bases and the J gene lost 2 bases, with 19 bases spanning the gap. The CDR3 DNA reads TGCAGCGCGAACGGGAGACAGGGATCCACAGATACGCAGTATTTT. This gives the protein CSANGRQGSTDTQYF.

The rearrangement uses TRBV7-9 and TRBJ1-4; D perhaps matches TRBD1 (5 bases). V gave up 4 bases and J gave up 0 bases, with 15 bases separating them. Germline CDR1 reads SEHNR; CDR2 reads FQNEAQ (reference sequence). The CDR3 runs to 17 residues. The CDR3 sequence is CASSSTVEGPTNEKLFF. DNA of the CDR3: TGTGCCAGCAGCTCGACGGTGGAGGGACCAACTAATGAAAAACTGTTTTTT.

This rearrangement joins TRBV3-1 (or the pseudogene TRBV3-2) to TRBJ1-1, with TRBD1 matching over 7 bases. CDR1 LGHDT and CDR2 YNNKEL come from the germline V gene (reference sequence). This CDR3 contains 17 residues. V lost 3 bases to trimming and J lost 0 bases; unmatched junction nucleotides: 10. CDR3 coding DNA: TGTGCCAGCAGCCAGACAGGGCTTGTAAAGATGAACACTGAAGCTTTCTTT. Its protein is CASSQTGLVKMNTEAFF.

V is TRBV7-2 and J is TRBJ1-2; D ambiguous. Germline loops: CDR1 SGHTA, CDR2 FQGNSA. Trimming pared 5 bases from V and 4 bases from J, leaving 17 bases between. This CDR3 region has 15 residues. CDR3 sequence (DNA): TGTGCCAGCAGCCCCGCTGTCGTTGTGGCCTATGGCTACACCTTC. It specifies CASSPAVVVAYGYTF. The variable domain in full, completed from reference TRBV7-2 and TRBJ1-2, reads GAGVSQSPSNKVTEKGKDVELRCDPISGHTALYWYRQSLGQGLEFLIYFQGNSAPDKSGLPSDRFSAERTGGSVSTLTIQRTQQEDSAVYLCASSPAVVVAYGYTFGSGTRLTVV.

The rearrangement links TRBV4-1 to TRBJ2-1, with TRBD1 identical over 10 bases. V lost 3 bases, J lost 8 bases, and 10 bases stayed unmatched. This CDR3 is built from 16 residues. Germline assignment: CDR1 MGHRA and CDR2 YSYEKL. DNA of the CDR3: TGCGCCAGCAGCCAGCCACCGGGACAGGGGATCGATGAGCAGTTCTTC. Its translation: CASSQPPGQGIDEQFF.

The chain has TRBV7-3 and TRBJ2-7; tentative D call: TRBD2 (6 bases). This CDR3 is 16 amino acids long. The germline V and J ends were trimmed by 5 bases and 1 base, with 18 bases remaining between them. Germline V gene data show CDR1 as SGHTA and CDR2 as FQGTGA. The CDR3: CASSLTGGTLSYEQYF. The DNA for the CDR3 is TGTGCCAGCAGCCTTACCGGCGGGACCCTGTCCTACGAGCAGTACTTC.

The V and J genes are TRBV7-2 and TRBJ2-7, with D possibly matching TRBD1 (6 bases). The CDR3 length is 13 residues. CDR1 and CDR2 from the germline V gene are SGHTA and FQGNSA. V lost 5 bases, J lost 0 bases, and 8 bases lay in between. The DNA for the CDR3 is TGTGCCAGCAGCCGACAGGTCTCCTACGAGCAGTACTTC. Translated: CASSRQVSYEQYF.

The chain employs TRBV19 and TRBJ2-3; D might be TRBD2 (7 bases). The germline V gene has CDR1 LNHDA and CDR2 SQIVND (reference sequence). This CDR3 has 15 residues. V dropped 6 bases and J dropped 3 bases, with 16 bases sitting between them. CDR3 sequence reads: CASRGGRGGTDTQYF. CDR3 coding DNA: TGTGCCAGTAGAGGCGGGAGAGGGGGTACAGATACGCAGTATTTT.

V and J are TRBV7-2 and TRBJ1-5; weak D call: TRBD1 (6 bases). Deletions cut 1 base from V and 9 bases from J, with 16 bases between. The CDR3 totals 15 residues. In germline, CDR1 is SGHTA, CDR2 FQGNSA. CDR3 in amino acids: CASSLGPQGGRPQHF. The CDR3 DNA reads TGTGCCAGCAGCTTAGGCCCACAGGGAGGGCGGCCCCAGCATTTT.

The sample holds one count of this clone. The chain combines TRBV24-1 with TRBJ2-2, with 9 bases identical to TRBD1. The trim removed 7 bases at V and 4 bases at J, leaving 6 bases unmatched. The CDR3 totals 15 residues. Germline CDR1 is KGHDR and CDR2 is SFDVKD. The chain's CDR3 is CATRPGQGSTGELFF. CDR3 DNA: TGTGCCACCAGACCGGGACAGGGATCCACCGGGGAGCTGTTTTTT.

The V gene is TRBV6-5, the J gene TRBJ1-4; no clear D gene. Trimming cost V 0 bases and J 0 bases, with 8 bases left between them. This CDR3 comprises 16 residues. Germline loops: CDR1 MNHEY, CDR2 SVGAGI. CDR3 loop: CASSYSIGATNEKLFF. The CDR3 DNA sequence: TGTGCCAGCAGTTACTCGATCGGGGCAACTAATGAAAAACTGTTTTTT.

This clone showed up just once. At the DNA level, this CDR3 is encoded by other sequences in the same sample as well. The chain joins TRBV9 to TRBJ1-5; maybe TRBD1 (5 bases). V was clipped by 0 bases and J by 3 bases, with 7 bases between them. This CDR3 has 14 residues. Germline CDR1 SGDLS, CDR2 YYNGEE. CDR3 nucleotides: TGTGCCAGCAGCGTAGGGGGGGACAATCAGCCCCAGCATTTT. Protein: CASSVGGDNQPQHF.

The chain recombines TRBV30 with TRBJ1-2; 10 positions match TRBD1. Germline-derived CDR1 and CDR2 are GTSNPN and SVGIG (reference sequence). The CDR3 covers 17 residues. V was clipped by 0 bases and J by 0 bases; unmatched bases: 7. The CDR3 DNA follows: TGTGCCTGGAGTGTTGGGACAGGGGATTTAGCTAACTATGGCTACACCTTC. Protein: CAWSVGTGDLANYGYTF.

The chain joins TRBV18 to TRBJ1-1, with 9 bases aligning to TRBD1. The CDR3 length is 18 residues. Germline CDR1 reads KGHSH; CDR2 reads LQKENI. V shed 3 bases and J 1 base; nucleotides not matched to a gene: 12. The CDR3 DNA is TGTGCCAGCTCACCTCTGCCGACAGGGGGGGGACAGAACACTGAAGCTTTCTTT. Its translation: CASSPLPTGGGQNTEAFF.

V usage is TRBV6-2 or TRBV6-3 and J usage is TRBJ1-2; 7 positions match TRBD1. CDR1 and CDR2 (germline): MNHEY, SVGEGT. The V gene end was trimmed by 0 bases and the J gene end by 3 bases; junction bases not matched to a gene: 4. The CDR3 loop spans 15 amino acids. The CDR3 DNA reads TGTGCCAGCAGTTACTCAGGGGGCTCCTACTATGGCTACACCTTC. Its translation: CASSYSGGSYYGYTF.